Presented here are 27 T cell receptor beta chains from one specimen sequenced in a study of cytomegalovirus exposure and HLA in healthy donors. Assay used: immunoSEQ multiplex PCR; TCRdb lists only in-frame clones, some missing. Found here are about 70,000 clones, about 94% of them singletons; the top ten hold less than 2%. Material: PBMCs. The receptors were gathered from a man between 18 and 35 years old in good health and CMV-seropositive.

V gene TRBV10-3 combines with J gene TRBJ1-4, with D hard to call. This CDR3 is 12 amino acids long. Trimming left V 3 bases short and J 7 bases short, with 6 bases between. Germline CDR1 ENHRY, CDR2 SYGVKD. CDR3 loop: CAISEEGEKLFF. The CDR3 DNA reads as TGTGCCATCAGTGAAGAGGGTGAAAAACTGTTTTTT.

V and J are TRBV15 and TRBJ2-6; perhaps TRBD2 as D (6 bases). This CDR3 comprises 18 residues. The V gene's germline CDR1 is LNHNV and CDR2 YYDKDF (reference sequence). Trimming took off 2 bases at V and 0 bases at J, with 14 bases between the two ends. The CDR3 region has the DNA TGTGCCACCAGCAGAAAAGCGGGTGGGGTCTCTGGGGCCAACGTCCTGACTTTC. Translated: CATSRKAGGVSGANVLTF. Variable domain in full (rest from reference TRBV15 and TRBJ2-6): DAMVIQNPRYQVTQFGKPVTLSCSQTLNHNVMYWYQQKSSQAPKLLFHYYDKDFNNEADTPDNFQSRRPNTSFCFLDIRSPGLGDTAMYLCATSRKAGGVSGANVLTFGAGSRLTVL.

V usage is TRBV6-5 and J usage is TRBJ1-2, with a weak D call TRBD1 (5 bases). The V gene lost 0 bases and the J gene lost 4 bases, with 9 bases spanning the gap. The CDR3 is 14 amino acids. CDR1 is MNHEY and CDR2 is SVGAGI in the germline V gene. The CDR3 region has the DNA TGTGCCAGCAGTTACTCCCGGGGGACCTATGGCTACACCTTC. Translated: CASSYSRGTYGYTF.

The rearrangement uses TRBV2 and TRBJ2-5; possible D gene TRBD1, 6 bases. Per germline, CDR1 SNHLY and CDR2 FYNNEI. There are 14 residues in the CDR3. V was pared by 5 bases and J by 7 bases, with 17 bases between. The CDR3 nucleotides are TGTGCCAGCAGTCCAAGACAGGAGCCGGCGACCCAGTACTTC. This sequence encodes CASSPRQEPATQYF.

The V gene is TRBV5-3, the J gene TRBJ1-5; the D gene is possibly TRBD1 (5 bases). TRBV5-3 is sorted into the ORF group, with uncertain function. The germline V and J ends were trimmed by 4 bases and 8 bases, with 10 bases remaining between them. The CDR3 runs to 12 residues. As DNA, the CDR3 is TGTGCCAGAAGCCTCCGGGGGAAGCCCCAGCATTTT. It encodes CARSLRGKPQHF.

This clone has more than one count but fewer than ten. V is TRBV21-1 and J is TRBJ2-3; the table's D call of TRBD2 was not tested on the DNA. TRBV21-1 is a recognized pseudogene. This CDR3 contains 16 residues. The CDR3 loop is CASSPTSGRVPDTQYF. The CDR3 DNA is TGTGCCAGCAGCCCTACTAGCGGGAGAGTTCCAGATACGCAGTATTTT.

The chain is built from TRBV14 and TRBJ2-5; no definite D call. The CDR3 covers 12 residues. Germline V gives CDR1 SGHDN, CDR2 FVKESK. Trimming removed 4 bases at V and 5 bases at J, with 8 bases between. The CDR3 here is CASSPSAETQYF. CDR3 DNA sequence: TGTGCCAGCAGCCCCTCAGCGGAGACCCAGTACTTC.

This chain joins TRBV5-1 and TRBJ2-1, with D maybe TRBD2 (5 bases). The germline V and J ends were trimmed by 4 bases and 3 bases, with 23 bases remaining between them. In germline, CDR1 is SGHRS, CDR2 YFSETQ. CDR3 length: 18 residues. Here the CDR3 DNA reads TGCGCCAGCAGCAAACAGAGTACGGGGTCTAAAAACTACAATGAGCAGTTCTTC. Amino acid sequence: CASSKQSTGSKNYNEQFF.

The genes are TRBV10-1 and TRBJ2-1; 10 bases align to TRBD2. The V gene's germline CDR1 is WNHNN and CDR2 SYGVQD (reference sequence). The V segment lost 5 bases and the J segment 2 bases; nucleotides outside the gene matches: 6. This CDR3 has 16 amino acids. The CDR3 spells CASSSKREGTYNEQFF. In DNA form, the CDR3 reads TGCGCCAGCAGTTCTAAGCGGGAGGGAACCTACAATGAGCAGTTCTTC.

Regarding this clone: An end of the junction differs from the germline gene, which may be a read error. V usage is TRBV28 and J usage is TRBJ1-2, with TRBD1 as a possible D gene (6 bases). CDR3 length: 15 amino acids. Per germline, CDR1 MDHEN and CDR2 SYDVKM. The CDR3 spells CASSLNSQGLVSNAF. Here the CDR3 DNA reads TGTGCCAGCAGTTTAAACTCTCAGGGGTTAGTAAGTAATGCCTTC.

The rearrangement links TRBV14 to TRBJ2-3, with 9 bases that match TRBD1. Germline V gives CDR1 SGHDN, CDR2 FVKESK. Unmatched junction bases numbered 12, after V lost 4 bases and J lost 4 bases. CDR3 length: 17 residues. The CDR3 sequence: CASSLPQDRGWADTQYF. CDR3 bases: TGTGCCAGCAGCCTCCCACAGGACAGGGGCTGGGCAGATACGCAGTATTTT. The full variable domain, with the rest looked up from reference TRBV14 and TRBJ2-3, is EAGVTQFPSHSVIEKGQTVTLRCDPISGHDNLYWYRRVMGKEIKFLLHFVKESKQDESGMPNNRFLAERTGGTYSTLKVQPAELEDSGVYFCASSLPQDRGWADTQYFGPGTRLTVL.

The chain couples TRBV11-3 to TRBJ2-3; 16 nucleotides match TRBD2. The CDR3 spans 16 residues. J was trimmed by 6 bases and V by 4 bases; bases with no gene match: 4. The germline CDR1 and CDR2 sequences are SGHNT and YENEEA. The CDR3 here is CASSWGLAGGRDTQYF. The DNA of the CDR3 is TGTGCCAGCAGCTGGGGACTAGCGGGAGGGCGGGATACGCAGTATTTT.

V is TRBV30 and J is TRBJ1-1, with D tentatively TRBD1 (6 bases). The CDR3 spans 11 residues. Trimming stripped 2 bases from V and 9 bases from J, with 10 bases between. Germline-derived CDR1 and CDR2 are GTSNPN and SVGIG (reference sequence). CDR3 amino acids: CAWSITGKAFF. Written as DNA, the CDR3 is TGTGCCTGGAGTATAACAGGGAAAGCTTTCTTT.

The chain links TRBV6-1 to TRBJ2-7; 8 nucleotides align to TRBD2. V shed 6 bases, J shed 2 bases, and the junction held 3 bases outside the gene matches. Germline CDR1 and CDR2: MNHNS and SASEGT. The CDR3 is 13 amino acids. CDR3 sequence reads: CASRPAGAYEQYF. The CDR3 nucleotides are TGTGCCAGCAGGCCAGCGGGAGCCTACGAGCAGTACTTC.

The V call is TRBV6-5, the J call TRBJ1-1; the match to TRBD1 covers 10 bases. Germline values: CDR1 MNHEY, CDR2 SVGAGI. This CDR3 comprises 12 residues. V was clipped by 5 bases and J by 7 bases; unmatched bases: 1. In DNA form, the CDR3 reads TGTGCCAGCAGTGGACAGGGGGATGAAGCTTTCTTT. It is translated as CASSGQGDEAFF.

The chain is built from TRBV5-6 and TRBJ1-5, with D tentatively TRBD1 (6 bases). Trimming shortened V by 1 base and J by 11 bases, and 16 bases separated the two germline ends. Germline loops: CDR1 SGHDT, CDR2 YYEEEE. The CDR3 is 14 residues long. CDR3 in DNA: TGTGCCAGCAGCTTGTTACAGGCCTCAGGGGCCCAGCATTTT. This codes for CASSLLQASGAQHF.

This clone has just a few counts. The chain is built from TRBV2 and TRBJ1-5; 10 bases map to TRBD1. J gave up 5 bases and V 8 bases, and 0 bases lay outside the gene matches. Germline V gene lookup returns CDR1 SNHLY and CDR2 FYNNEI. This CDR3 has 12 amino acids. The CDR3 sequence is CASGQGDQPQHF. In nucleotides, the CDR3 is TGTGCCAGCGGACAGGGGGATCAGCCCCAGCATTTT.

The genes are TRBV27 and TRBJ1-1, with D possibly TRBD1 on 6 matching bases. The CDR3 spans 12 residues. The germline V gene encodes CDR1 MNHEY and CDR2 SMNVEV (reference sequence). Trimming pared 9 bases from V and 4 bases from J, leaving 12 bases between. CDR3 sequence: CASFRGGTEAFF. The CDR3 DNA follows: TGTGCCAGTTTTAGGGGGGGCACTGAAGCTTTCTTT.

The CDR3 region is CASRIRAGGTYEQYF. For the CDR3, the DNA is TGTGCCAGCCGCATTCGGGCGGGAGGAACCTACGAGCAGTACTTC. The chain uses TRBV28 and TRBJ2-7; 8 positions agree with TRBD2. This CDR3 has 15 amino acids. The germline V gene encodes CDR1 MDHEN and CDR2 SYDVKM. With 8 bases clipped from V and 2 bases from J, the junction kept 11 bases outside the gene matches.

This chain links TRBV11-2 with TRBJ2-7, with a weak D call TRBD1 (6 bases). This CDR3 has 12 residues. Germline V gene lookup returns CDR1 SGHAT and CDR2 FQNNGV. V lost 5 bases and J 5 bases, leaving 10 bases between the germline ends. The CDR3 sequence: CASSLPGDEQYF. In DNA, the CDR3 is TGTGCCAGCAGCCTACCAGGGGACGAGCAGTACTTC.

CDR3 protein: CASSAPTDTQYF. DNA of the CDR3: TGTGCCAGCAGCGCTCCCACAGATACGCAGTATTTT. The chain couples TRBV9 to TRBJ2-3, with no clear D. The CDR3 extends over 12 amino acids. Trimming took 3 bases from V and 2 from J, leaving 4 bases between them. The germline gives CDR1 SGDLS, CDR2 YYNGEE.

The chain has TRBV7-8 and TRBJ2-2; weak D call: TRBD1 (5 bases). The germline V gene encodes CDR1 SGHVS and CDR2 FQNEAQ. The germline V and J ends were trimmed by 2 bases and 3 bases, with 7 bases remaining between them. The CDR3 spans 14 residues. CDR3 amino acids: CASSLQGYTGELFF. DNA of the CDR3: TGTGCCAGCAGCTTACAGGGATACACCGGGGAGCTGTTTTTT.

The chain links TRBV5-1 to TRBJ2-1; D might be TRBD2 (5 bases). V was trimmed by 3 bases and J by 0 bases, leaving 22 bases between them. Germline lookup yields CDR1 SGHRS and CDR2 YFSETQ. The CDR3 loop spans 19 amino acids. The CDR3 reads CASSYPGGPAPSSYNEQFF. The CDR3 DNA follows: TGCGCCAGCAGCTACCCAGGAGGACCAGCCCCGAGCTCCTACAATGAGCAGTTCTTC.

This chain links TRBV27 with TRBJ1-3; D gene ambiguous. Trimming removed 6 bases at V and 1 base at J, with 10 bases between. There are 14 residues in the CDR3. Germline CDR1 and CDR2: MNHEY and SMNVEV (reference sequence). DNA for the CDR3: TGTGCCAGCAGCGCCGGGTCATCTGGAAACACCATATATTTT. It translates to CASSAGSSGNTIYF.

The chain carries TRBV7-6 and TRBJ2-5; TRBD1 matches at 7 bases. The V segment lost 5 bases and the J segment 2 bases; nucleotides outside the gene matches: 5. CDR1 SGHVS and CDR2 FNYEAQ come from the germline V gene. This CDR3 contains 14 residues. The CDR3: CASSPRDSQETQYF. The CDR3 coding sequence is TGTGCCAGCAGCCCTAGGGACAGTCAAGAGACCCAGTACTTC.

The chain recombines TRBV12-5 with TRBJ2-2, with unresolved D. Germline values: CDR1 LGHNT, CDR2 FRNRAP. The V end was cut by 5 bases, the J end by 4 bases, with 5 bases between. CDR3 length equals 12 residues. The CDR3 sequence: CASGTLTGELFF. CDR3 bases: TGTGCTAGTGGTACTCTCACCGGGGAGCTGTTTTTT.

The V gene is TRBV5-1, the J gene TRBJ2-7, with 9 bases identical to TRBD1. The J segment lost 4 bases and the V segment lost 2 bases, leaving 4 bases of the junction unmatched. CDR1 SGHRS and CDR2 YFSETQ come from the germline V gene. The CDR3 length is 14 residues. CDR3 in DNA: TGCGCCAGCAGCTTATTAGACAGGGGGTACGAGCAGTACTTC. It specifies CASSLLDRGYEQYF.